The 32 T cell receptor beta chains given below trace back to one sample, sequenced in a study of response to subunit inactivated influenza vaccine. Via MiXCR, TCRdb re-called the RT-PCR reads, giving one row per CDR3 protein. The data show 650,000 to 800,000 distinct CDR3 sequences, with around 13% seen just once and around 6.5% held by the top ten. Sequencing was performed on PBMCs from blood, taken around 15 days before vaccination. These receptors were collected from a man in his forties or fifties who received an inactivated influenza vaccine.

This clonotype occurred many times. The chain uses TRBV5-1 and TRBJ2-1, with 10 bases matching TRBD2. With 1 base clipped from V and 0 bases from J, the junction kept 7 bases outside the gene matches. The CDR3 has 18 residues. Germline CDR1 is SGHRS and CDR2 is YFSETQ. In nucleotides, the CDR3 is TGCGCCAGCAGCTTGAAACTAGCGGGGAAAAACTCCTACAATGAGCAGTTCTTC. It is translated as CASSLKLAGKNSYNEQFF. Using reference TRBV5-1 and TRBJ2-1 for the parts outside the CDR3, the full variable domain is KAGVTQTPRYLIKTRGQQVTLSCSPISGHRSVSWYQQTPGQGLQFLFEYFSETQRNKGNFPGRFSGRQFSNSRSEMNVSTLELGDSALYLCASSLKLAGKNSYNEQFFGPGTRLTVL.

V and J are TRBV19 and TRBJ1-1, with D perhaps matching TRBD1 (5 bases). This CDR3 contains 12 residues. The V and J ends lost 4 bases and 4 bases respectively, with 7 bases between them. Germline CDR1 reads LNHDA; CDR2 reads SQIVND (reference sequence). CDR3 in DNA: TGTGCCAGTAGTAGAACAGGCACTGAAGCTTTCTTT. Its protein is CASSRTGTEAFF.

The chain joins TRBV5-1 to TRBJ2-1, with unresolved D. The CDR3 covers 13 residues. Per germline, CDR1 SGHRS and CDR2 YFSETQ. Trimming took off 3 bases at V and 8 bases at J, with 12 bases between the two ends. Here the CDR3 reads CASSWVGGHEQFF. The DNA for the CDR3 is TGCGCCAGCAGCTGGGTGGGTGGGCATGAGCAGTTCTTC.

The V call is TRBV20-1, the J call TRBJ2-4, with D unresolved. V shed 7 bases and J shed 1 base, with 11 bases lying between them. Germline V gene lookup returns CDR1 DFQATT and CDR2 SNEGSKA (reference sequence). The CDR3 contains 13 residues. CDR3 protein: CSGSVTAKNIQYF. The CDR3, as DNA: TGCAGTGGCTCAGTAACCGCCAAAAACATTCAGTACTTC.

At least ten counts were recorded for this clonotype. The chain is built from TRBV5-1 and TRBJ1-4; 9 bases are shared with TRBD1. Germline CDR1 is SGHRS and CDR2 is YFSETQ. The CDR3 has 14 residues. V was pared by 3 bases and J by 6 bases, with 3 bases of the junction left unmatched. The CDR3 DNA reads as TGCGCCAGCAGCTCGACAGGGGGTTATGAAAAACTGTTTTTT. This encodes CASSSTGGYEKLFF.

About this clonotype: This may come from a read error, since a much larger clone is one base off. The chain employs TRBV12-3 or TRBV12-4 and TRBJ2-7, with TRBD1 matching 10 bases. CDR3 length: 15 amino acids. J was trimmed by 9 bases and V by 5 bases; bases with no gene match: 13. The CDR3 is CASSTPGQGPQRQYF. The CDR3 nucleotides are TGTGCCAGCAGTACCCCGGGACAGGGGCCGCAAAGGCAGTACTTC.

The gene calls are TRBV6-1 and TRBJ2-4; D perhaps matches TRBD1 (5 bases). The CDR3 is 12 amino acids. The germline V gene encodes CDR1 MNHNS and CDR2 SASEGT. The germline V and J ends were trimmed by 2 bases and 6 bases, with 5 bases remaining between them. This chain's CDR3 is CASSEQGNIQYF. The CDR3 DNA is TGTGCCAGCAGTGAACAGGGAAACATTCAGTACTTC.

This clonotype has more than one count but fewer than ten. The rearrangement joins TRBV5-1 to TRBJ1-3; no reliable D call. The V and J ends lost 3 bases and 1 base respectively, with 11 bases between them. The germline CDR1 and CDR2 sequences are SGHRS and YFSETQ. CDR3 size: 15 residues. The CDR3 bases are TGCGCCAGCAGCTCCTCACCAGGATCTGGAAACACCATATATTTT. Translating gives CASSSSPGSGNTIYF.

This clonotype has only a few counts. This rearrangement joins TRBV14 to TRBJ1-4; D call uncertain. The germline CDR1 and CDR2 sequences are SGHDN and FVKESK. The CDR3 covers 12 residues. Trimming took off 2 bases at V and 8 bases at J, with 6 bases between the two ends. CDR3 region: CASSQYREKLFF. CDR3 in DNA: TGTGCCAGCAGCCAATATAGAGAAAAACTGTTTTTT.

The CDR3 protein is CASSFRMGLAGEETQYF. For the CDR3, the DNA is TGTGCCAGCAGCTTCAGGATGGGACTAGCGGGGGAAGAGACCCAGTACTTC. The rearrangement joins TRBV7-9 to TRBJ2-5; TRBD2 matches 14 bases. The germline CDR1 and CDR2 sequences are SEHNR and FQNEAQ (reference sequence). The CDR3 consists of 17 residues. V was pared by 3 bases and J by 3 bases, with 6 bases of the junction left unmatched.

This clonotype has more than one count but fewer than ten. The CDR3: CASSFPRSTHEQFF. The CDR3 DNA is TGTGCCAGCAGTTTTCCTAGATCAACGCATGAGCAGTTCTTC. The chain combines TRBV12-3 or TRBV12-4 with TRBJ2-1; D uncertain. Trimming took off 3 bases at V and 8 bases at J, with 14 bases between the two ends. The CDR3 loop spans 14 amino acids.

This sequence joins TRBV7-6 and TRBJ2-1; 9 nucleotides align to TRBD1. The CDR3 extends over 14 amino acids. The germline gives CDR1 SGHVS, CDR2 FNYEAQ. V trimming: 5 bases; J trimming: 1 base; junction bases outside the gene matches: 0. CDR3 loop: CASSGQGSYNEQFF. In DNA form, the CDR3 reads TGTGCCAGCAGCGGACAGGGGTCCTACAATGAGCAGTTCTTC.

V usage is TRBV29-1 and J usage is TRBJ2-3, with D perhaps matching TRBD1 (7 bases). V lost 6 bases, J lost 1 base, and 14 bases lay in between. Germline V gene sequence: CDR1 SQVTM, CDR2 ANQGSEA. The CDR3 extends over 14 amino acids. CDR3 sequence reads: CSVDDREGTDTQYF. CDR3 DNA sequence: TGCAGCGTAGATGACAGGGAGGGCACAGATACGCAGTATTTT.

This clonotype was counted at least ten times. Here the CDR3 DNA reads TGTGCCAGCAGTTGGGGACTAGCGGGGAAGTACGAGCAGTACTTC. It specifies CASSWGLAGKYEQYF. The genes are TRBV28 and TRBJ2-7; 13 nucleotides align to TRBD2. CDR3 length equals 15 residues. V lost 4 bases, J lost 4 bases, and 4 bases stayed unmatched. In germline, CDR1 is MDHEN, CDR2 SYDVKM. Using reference TRBV28 and TRBJ2-7 for the parts outside the CDR3, the full variable domain is DVKVTQSSRYLVKRTGEKVFLECVQDMDHENMFWYRQDPGLGLRLIYFSYDVKMKEKGDIPEGYSVSREKKERFSLILESASTNQTSMYLCASSWGLAGKYEQYFGPGTRLTVT.

This clonotype was counted only a few times. The rearrangement links TRBV12-3 or TRBV12-4 to TRBJ2-3; D remains unclear. The CDR3 is 13 residues long. The V end lost 6 bases, the J end lost 1 base, and 8 bases lay between the germline ends. Written as DNA, the CDR3 is TGTGCCAGCAGGCTGCGCCGCACAGATACGCAGTATTTT. Encoded protein: CASRLRRTDTQYF.

Concerning this clonotype: The likely explanation is a read error, given a far larger clone one base away. The CDR3 coding sequence is TGCTCCAGCAGCTTGGGTGGTTCTAATGAAAAACTGTTTTTT. Translated: CSSSLGGSNEKLFF. J is TRBJ1-4 and V is TRBV5-1; no definite D call. Germline assignment: CDR1 SGHRS and CDR2 YFSETQ. CDR3 length equals 14 residues.

The V gene is TRBV29-1, the J gene TRBJ2-1; TRBD2 agrees at 15 bases. In germline, CDR1 is SQVTM, CDR2 ANQGSEA. V lost 1 base and J lost 4; bases outside the gene matches: 2. CDR3 size: 16 residues. CDR3 sequence: CSVEGTSGRDYNEQFF. The CDR3 DNA reads as TGCAGCGTTGAAGGGACTAGCGGGAGGGATTACAATGAGCAGTTCTTC.

The CDR3: CSAEPRTGGVNTPGYTF. The CDR3 coding sequence is TGCAGTGCGGAGCCAAGGACAGGGGGCGTGAATACTCCGGGCTACACCTTC. The chain joins TRBV20-1 to TRBJ1-2; 11 bases fit TRBD1. Unmatched junction bases numbered 20, after V lost 6 bases and J lost 8 bases. The CDR3 is 17 amino acids. Germline values: CDR1 DFQATT, CDR2 SNEGSKA (reference sequence).

This clonotype has a count of ten or more. The V and J genes are TRBV10-3 and TRBJ2-7, with 12 bases that match TRBD2. Germline CDR1 is ENHRY and CDR2 is SYGVKD. This CDR3 region has 13 residues. The trim removed 5 bases at V and 6 bases at J, leaving 2 bases unmatched. The CDR3 spells CAISPSGGGEQYF. The CDR3 coding sequence is TGTGCCATCAGTCCTAGCGGGGGGGGCGAGCAGTACTTC.

The chain carries TRBV29-1 and TRBJ2-3; 9 bases are a match to TRBD2. The germline gives CDR1 SQVTM, CDR2 ANQGSEA. J gave up 2 bases and V 5 bases, and 8 bases lay outside the gene matches. The CDR3 length is 15 residues. The CDR3: CSVRLAGSPTDTQYF. Here the CDR3 DNA reads TGCAGCGTTCGGCTAGCGGGGAGCCCCACAGATACGCAGTATTTT.

The chain employs TRBV20-1 and TRBJ2-7; D is possibly TRBD2 (6 bases). Trimming stripped 3 bases from V and 7 bases from J, with 13 bases between. Germline V gives CDR1 DFQATT, CDR2 SNEGSKA (reference sequence). The CDR3 totals 12 residues. The chain's CDR3 is CSARDLAIEQYF. In nucleotides, the CDR3 is TGCAGTGCTAGGGACCTAGCGATTGAGCAGTACTTC.

This clonotype was seen just once. This chain connects TRBV13 to TRBJ2-3; D is perhaps TRBD2 (5 bases). The CDR3 length is 17 residues. V was cut by 5 bases and J by 2 bases, with 20 bases left in between. CDR1 PRHDT and CDR2 FYEKMQ come from the germline V gene (reference sequence). CDR3 bases: TGTGCCAGCAGCCCGCTAGTAAGACTATTATCCACAGATACGCAGTATTTT. This encodes CASSPLVRLLSTDTQYF.

This chain joins TRBV28 and TRBJ2-1; the match to TRBD2 covers 10 bases. The J segment lost 6 bases and the V segment lost 3 bases, leaving 5 bases of the junction unmatched. The CDR3 has 15 residues. The germline gives CDR1 MDHEN, CDR2 SYDVKM. In DNA form, the CDR3 reads TGTGCCAGCAGTTTTGGGCTAGCGGGGGTCAATGAGCAGTTCTTC. Translated: CASSFGLAGVNEQFF.

The chain uses TRBV11-2 and TRBJ2-3; possible D gene TRBD2, 6 bases. Germline V gene data show CDR1 as SGHAT and CDR2 as FQNNGV. There are 15 residues in the CDR3. V was cut by 3 bases and J by 5 bases, with 15 bases left in between. In DNA form, the CDR3 reads TGTGCCAGCAGCTTGCAGGCCCCCGGGAGAGATACGCAGTATTTT. It encodes CASSLQAPGRDTQYF.

This clonotype was found a few times. V usage is TRBV6-5 and J usage is TRBJ1-2; tentative D call: TRBD1 (6 bases). Germline-derived CDR1 and CDR2 are MNHEY and SVGAGI. The CDR3 loop spans 15 amino acids. V lost 0 bases and J lost 4, with 12 bases in between. This CDR3 reads CASSYSTGGSYGYTF. The DNA of the CDR3 is TGTGCCAGCAGTTACTCGACGGGGGGCAGCTATGGCTACACCTTC.

This clonotype was observed a few times. The chain links TRBV5-6 to TRBJ2-7; 7 bases are shared with TRBD2. V dropped 5 bases and J dropped 0; count of bases not matched to a gene: 5. This CDR3 has 14 residues. CDR1 and CDR2 (germline): SGHDT, YYEEEE. In DNA form, the CDR3 reads TGTGCCAGCAGTCCCGGGACTACCTCCTACGAGCAGTACTTC. This translates into CASSPGTTSYEQYF.

The rearrangement joins TRBV5-1 to TRBJ2-3, with D possibly TRBD2 on 5 matching bases. V gave up 0 bases and J gave up 3 bases, with 11 bases separating them. CDR3 length: 15 residues. Germline V CDR1 and CDR2: SGHRS, YFSETQ. The CDR3 is CASSLAPQRTDTQYF. The CDR3 nucleotides read TGCGCCAGCAGCTTGGCTCCCCAGCGGACAGATACGCAGTATTTT. Drawing the rest from reference TRBV5-1 and TRBJ2-3, the complete variable domain is KAGVTQTPRYLIKTRGQQVTLSCSPISGHRSVSWYQQTPGQGLQFLFEYFSETQRNKGNFPGRFSGRQFSNSRSEMNVSTLELGDSALYLCASSLAPQRTDTQYFGPGTRLTVL.

The chain recombines TRBV20-1 with TRBJ2-7; weak D call: TRBD2 (6 bases). Germline V gives CDR1 DFQATT, CDR2 SNEGSKA (reference sequence). Trimming took 0 bases from V and 5 from J, leaving 17 bases between them. The CDR3 contains 15 residues. The CDR3 bases are TGCAGTGCTAGAGATTCTTTTATAGTAGCGGACGAGCAGTACTTC. This gives the protein CSARDSFIVADEQYF.

This clonotype is a singleton in its sample. A read error may account for a junction end that differs from germline. This chain joins TRBV4-1 and TRBJ1-1; D unclear. The germline V gene has CDR1 MGHRA and CDR2 YSYEKL. This CDR3 contains 18 residues. CDR3 in amino acids: CASCQVVTALMVGTEAFF. The CDR3 DNA sequence: TGCGCCAGCTGCCAAGTAGTTACAGCCCTGATGGTAGGCACTGAAGCTTTCTTT.

Here the CDR3 DNA reads TGTGCCAGCAGTTACGAGGGAGGGAGGGCCAACGTCCTGACTTTC. Translating gives CASSYEGGRANVLTF. The chain combines TRBV6-5 with TRBJ2-6; 7 bases are shared with TRBD2. The CDR3 runs 15 residues. J lost 5 bases, V lost 2 bases, and 3 bases had no gene match. Germline assignment: CDR1 MNHEY and CDR2 SVGAGI.

The CDR3, as DNA: TGCGCCAGCAGCCAAGATATCGGACTAGCGGGTGCCTACGAGCAGTACTTC. This translates into CASSQDIGLAGAYEQYF. The chain combines TRBV4-3 with TRBJ2-7, with 11 bases aligning to TRBD2. The CDR3 length is 17 residues. V was clipped by 0 bases and J by 2 bases; unmatched bases: 6. From germline, CDR1 is LGHNA and CDR2 YSLEER.

This clonotype was seen a few times. This chain connects TRBV24-1 to TRBJ2-1, with a tentative D call TRBD2 (6 bases). Per germline, CDR1 KGHDR and CDR2 SFDVKD. This CDR3 spans 15 amino acids. With 11 bases removed from V and 0 bases from J, the gap between germline ends came to 16 bases. CDR3: CAITAGTYSYNEQFF. The CDR3 region has the DNA TGTGCCATTACGGCGGGAACCTACTCCTACAATGAGCAGTTCTTC.